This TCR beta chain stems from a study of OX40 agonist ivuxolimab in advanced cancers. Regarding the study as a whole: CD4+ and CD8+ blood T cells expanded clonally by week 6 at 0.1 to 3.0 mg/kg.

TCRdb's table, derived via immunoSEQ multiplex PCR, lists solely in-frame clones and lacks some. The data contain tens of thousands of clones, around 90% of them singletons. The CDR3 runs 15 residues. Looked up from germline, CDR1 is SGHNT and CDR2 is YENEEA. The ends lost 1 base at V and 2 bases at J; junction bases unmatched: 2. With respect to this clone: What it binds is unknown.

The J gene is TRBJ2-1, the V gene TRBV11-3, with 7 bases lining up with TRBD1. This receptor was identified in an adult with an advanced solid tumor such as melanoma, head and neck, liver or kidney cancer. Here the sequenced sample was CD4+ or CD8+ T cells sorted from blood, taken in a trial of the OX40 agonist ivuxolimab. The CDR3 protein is CASSLGQGTYNEQFF. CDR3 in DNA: TGTGCCAGCAGCTTAGGACAGGGAACCTACAATGAGCAGTTCTTC. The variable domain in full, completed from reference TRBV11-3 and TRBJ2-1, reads EAGVVQSPRYKIIEKKQPVAFWCNPISGHNTLYWYLQNLGQGPELLIRYENEEAVDDSQLPKDRFSAERLKGVDSTLKIQPAELGDSAVYLCASSLGQGTYNEQFFGPGTRLTVL.